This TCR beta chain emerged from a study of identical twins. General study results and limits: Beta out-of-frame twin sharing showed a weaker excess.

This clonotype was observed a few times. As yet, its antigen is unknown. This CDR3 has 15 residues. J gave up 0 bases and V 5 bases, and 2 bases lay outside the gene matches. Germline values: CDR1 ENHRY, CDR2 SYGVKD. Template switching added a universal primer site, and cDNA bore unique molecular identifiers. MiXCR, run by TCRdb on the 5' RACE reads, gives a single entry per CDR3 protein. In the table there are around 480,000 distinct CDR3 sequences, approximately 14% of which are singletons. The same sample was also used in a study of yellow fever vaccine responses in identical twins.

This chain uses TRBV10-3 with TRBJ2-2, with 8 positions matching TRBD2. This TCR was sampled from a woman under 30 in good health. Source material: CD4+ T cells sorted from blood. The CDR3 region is CAISLAGTNTGELFF. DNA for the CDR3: TGTGCCATCAGTTTAGCGGGGACGAACACCGGGGAGCTGTTTTTT.